This TCR beta chain was sequenced in a study of regulatory T cells in long-lasting Graves disease. The wider study: Newly diagnosed Graves' patients had under 3 months of antithyroid drugs. Findings of the study overall: Persistent Graves' patients showed less TCR diversity than newly diagnosed patients showed. Newly diagnosed disease favored TRBV20-1 and TRBJ2-1 over persistent disease.

HTBI primers from iRepertoire and Arm-PCR of CDR3 regions yielded the TCR beta libraries. MiXCR was run by TCRdb on the multiplex PCR reads, yielding one entry per CDR3 protein. The sample yields around 400,000 distinct CDR3 sequences, less than 20% seen once. The CDR3 spans 13 residues. In germline, CDR1 is SNHLY, CDR2 FYNNEI. V lost 8 bases and J lost 1, with 11 bases in between. The time point is: newly diagnosed GD, antithyroid drugs for less than 3 months. TCR sequences were obtained from RNA taken from PBMCs. In this sample, this clonotype turned up many times. Its antigen is unidentified. This receptor was identified in a female donor with Graves disease. The sequencing here drew on peripheral blood mononuclear cells (PBMCs), taken at new diagnosis, from a patient treated with antithyroid drugs. The chain is built from TRBV2 and TRBJ1-2; D uncertain. CDR3 in DNA: TGTGCCAGCCGTCCGGGTGATAACTATGGCTACACCTTC. Its protein is CASRPGDNYGYTF.